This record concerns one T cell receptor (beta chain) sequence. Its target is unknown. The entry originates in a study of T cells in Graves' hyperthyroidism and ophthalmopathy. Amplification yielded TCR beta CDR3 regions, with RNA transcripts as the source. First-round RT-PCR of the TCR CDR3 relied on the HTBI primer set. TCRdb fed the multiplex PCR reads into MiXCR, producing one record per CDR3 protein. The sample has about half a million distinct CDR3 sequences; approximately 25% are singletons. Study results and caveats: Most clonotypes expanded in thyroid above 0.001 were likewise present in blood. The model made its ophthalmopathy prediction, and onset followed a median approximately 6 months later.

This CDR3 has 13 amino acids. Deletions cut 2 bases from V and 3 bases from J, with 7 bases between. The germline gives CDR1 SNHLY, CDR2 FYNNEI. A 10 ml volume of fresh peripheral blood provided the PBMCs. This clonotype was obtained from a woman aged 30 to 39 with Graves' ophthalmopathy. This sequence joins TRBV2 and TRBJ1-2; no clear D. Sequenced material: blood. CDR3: CASSESSHYGYTF. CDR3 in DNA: TGTGCCAGCAGTGAATCTTCCCACTATGGCTACACCTTC.